This T cell receptor (beta chain) was captured by sequencing in a study of shared clonotypes between healthy human individuals. This CDR3 is built from 13 residues. Per the germline V gene, CDR1 is SNHLY and CDR2 is FYNNEI. V was clipped by 5 bases and J by 6 bases, with 14 bases between them. Ten immunoSEQ deep assay plates held the unsorted PBMC DNA. Clones were sequenced by immunoSEQ multiplex PCR, and TCRdb holds only the in-frame ones, with some missing. The data show more than 400,000 clones, approximately 78% seen once. This receptor was taken from a middle-aged woman in good health. Some clones in this sample may be carry-over from other donors' samples. This rearrangement joins TRBV2 to TRBJ2-7; a weak D match, TRBD2 (6 bases). Sequencing was performed on PBMCs. CDR3 in amino acids: CASSPEVAVEQYF. Here the CDR3 DNA reads TGTGCCAGCAGTCCGGAGGTAGCGGTCGAGCAGTACTTC.